This entry features one T cell receptor beta chain sequence. A read error may produce the germline difference seen at one junction end. These data originate in a study of T cell responses to AZD1222 COVID-19 vaccine. Data came from immunoSEQ multiplex PCR; TCRdb stores just in-frame clones and leaves some out. The repertoire holds about 130,000 clones, roughly 89% seen once, with 1% to 1.3% in the top ten. Germline V lookup: CDR1 SGHTA, CDR2 FQGNSA. This CDR3 is built from 14 residues. The receptor's source is an adult who received the AZD1222 COVID-19 vaccine. The chain joins TRBV7-2 to TRBJ2-2; D possibly matches TRBD1 or TRBD2 (5 bases each). Sequenced here: peripheral blood, sampled 28 days after the second AZD1222 dose. CDR3 in DNA: TGTGCCAGCAGCCAACATAGGGATTACGGGGCGCTGTTTTTT. This sequence encodes CASSQHRDYGALFF.